The 10 T cell receptor beta chains reported below all come from one sample, sequenced in a study of T cells in localized non-small cell lung cancer. Sequenced by immunoSEQ multiplex PCR; TCRdb stores in-frame clones only, minus some. The data hold a few thousand clones, with roughly 30% observed a single time. Source: normal lung tissue next to the tumor, taken before any cancer treatment. These TCRs come from a male donor at least 60 years old with stage I squamous cell lung carcinoma.

V usage is TRBV28 and J usage is TRBJ2-1; D ambiguous. Germline V gene lookup returns CDR1 MDHEN and CDR2 SYDVKM. The CDR3 is 12 amino acids. The ends were cut back, 5 bases at V and 3 bases at J, with 5 bases in the middle. This chain's CDR3 is CASSPDYNEQFF. DNA for the CDR3: TGTGCCAGCAGTCCGGACTACAATGAGCAGTTCTTC.

The rearrangement links TRBV19 to TRBJ1-2, with D possibly TRBD1 on 5 matching bases. Trimming took off 7 bases at V and 4 bases at J, with 13 bases between the two ends. The CDR3 is made up of 13 amino acids. From germline, CDR1 is LNHDA and CDR2 SQIVND (reference sequence). CDR3 in amino acids: CASTGASTYGYTF. The CDR3, as DNA: TGTGCCAGTACTGGGGCTTCGACCTATGGCTACACCTTC.

This clone is judged medium-sized. V usage is TRBV6-8 and J usage is TRBJ2-7; 8 nucleotides line up with TRBD1. The CDR3 length is 14 residues. CDR1 is MNHGY and CDR2 is SAAAGT in the germline V gene. J gave up 6 bases and V 8 bases, and 12 bases lay outside the gene matches. CDR3 sequence (DNA): TGTGCCAGCCAATGGGGGCAGGGGGCGGGCGAGCAGTACTTC. Translating gives CASQWGQGAGEQYF.

The chain links TRBV27 to TRBJ2-2; no clear D gene. The V gene lost 3 bases and the J gene lost 2 bases, with 16 bases spanning the gap. The germline gives CDR1 MNHEY, CDR2 SMNVEV (reference sequence). This CDR3 has 17 amino acids. In DNA form, the CDR3 reads TGTGCCAGCAGTTTTTCTCGAGGTGGCGTTAACACCGGGGAGCTGTTTTTT. It codes for CASSFSRGGVNTGELFF.

The chain uses TRBV29-1 and TRBJ1-1, with 10 nucleotides matching TRBD1. V gave up 7 bases and J gave up 1 base; unmatched junction bases: 6. This CDR3 contains 14 residues. Germline CDR1 reads SQVTM; CDR2 reads ANQGSEA. The CDR3 DNA is TGCAGCGCAGCTCGGACAGGGGGGAACACTGAAGCTTTCTTT. Residues: CSAARTGGNTEAFF.

This clone was seen only a few times. The chain carries TRBV6-8 and TRBJ1-1; TRBD1 matches at 7 bases. Trimming took 6 bases from V and 0 from J; bases not matched to a gene: 19. This CDR3 has 19 residues. Per the germline V gene, CDR1 is MNHGY and CDR2 is SAAAGT. The CDR3 loop is CASSATRGAPGQMNTEAFF. The DNA for the CDR3 is TGTGCCAGCAGCGCTACTAGGGGAGCCCCGGGACAGATGAACACTGAAGCTTTCTTT.

V usage is TRBV5-1 and J usage is TRBJ1-6; D is uncertain. Germline V gene data show CDR1 as SGHRS and CDR2 as YFSETQ. The CDR3 runs 15 residues. V dropped 3 bases and J dropped 6 bases, with 13 bases sitting between them. The CDR3 is CASSSDTSGNSPLHF. CDR3 bases: TGCGCCAGCAGCTCTGACACCAGCGGTAATTCACCCCTCCACTTT.

CDR3: CASSAPRGPRTDTQYF. CDR3 sequence (DNA): TGTGCCAGTAGTGCCCCGCGAGGCCCGCGCACAGATACGCAGTATTTT. This chain connects TRBV19 to TRBJ2-3; no reliable D call. Trimming cost V 5 bases and J 1 base, with 16 bases left between them. Looked up from germline, CDR1 is LNHDA and CDR2 is SQIVND (reference sequence). The CDR3 length is 16 residues.

The rearrangement uses TRBV11-3 and TRBJ2-7; 10 bases map to TRBD1. This CDR3 has 14 residues. Germline trimming cut 2 bases from V and 7 bases from J; bases unmatched to any gene: 5. Germline V gene lookup returns CDR1 SGHNT and CDR2 YENEEA. In DNA, the CDR3 is TGTGCCAGCAGCTTAACGACAGGGGGCAAGGAGCAGTACTTC. Translated: CASSLTTGGKEQYF.

This clone was counted a few times. The rearrangement joins TRBV19 to TRBJ2-1; D uncertain. From germline, CDR1 is LNHDA and CDR2 SQIVND (reference sequence). This CDR3 has 11 amino acids. V shed 6 bases and J shed 4 bases, with 4 bases lying between them. CDR3 nucleotide sequence: TGTGCCAGTAGGGGGTACAATGAGCAGTTCTTC. It codes for CASRGYNEQFF.